The 29 T cell receptor beta chains below were found in one sample sequenced in a study of blood T cell repertoires in COVID-19. Libraries were prepared by immunoSEQ multiplex PCR; TCRdb keeps only in-frame clonotypes and omits some of them. The sample lists over 60,000 clones, 80% to 90% occurring once. The sequencing sample was made of peripheral blood. The receptors were sampled from a woman aged 80 or older with active COVID-19.

This rearrangement joins TRBV2 to TRBJ1-4, with D perhaps TRBD1 (6 bases). CDR1 and CDR2 (germline): SNHLY, FYNNEI. This CDR3 is 14 amino acids long. The germline V and J ends were trimmed by 4 bases and 8 bases, with 14 bases remaining between them. CDR3 loop: CASSVRQVYEKLFF. The CDR3 DNA is TGTGCCAGCAGTGTGAGACAGGTATACGAAAAACTGTTTTTT.

CDR3 in amino acids: CASSLTIRQFF. The CDR3 bases are TGTGCCAGCAGTTTAACTATAAGGCAGTTCTTC. This chain joins TRBV12-3 or TRBV12-4 and TRBJ2-1; D is undetermined. The CDR3 runs to 11 residues. V lost 2 bases and J 12 bases, leaving 8 bases between the germline ends.

The V gene is TRBV5-4, the J gene TRBJ2-3, with no clear D. The V end was cut by 4 bases, the J end by 1 base, with 4 bases between. The CDR3 spans 12 residues. Per the germline V gene, CDR1 is SGHNT and CDR2 is YYREEE (reference sequence). This chain's CDR3 is CASSRGTDTQYF. As DNA, the CDR3 is TGTGCCAGCAGCAGAGGCACAGATACGCAGTATTTT.

This chain uses TRBV6-4 with TRBJ2-4; 14 positions match TRBD2. V shed 5 bases, J shed 6 bases, and the junction held 12 bases outside the gene matches. CDR1 is MRHNA and CDR2 is SNTAGT in the germline V gene. The CDR3 extends over 18 amino acids. CDR3 sequence (DNA): TGTGCCAGCAGTTCCCCTCTGACTAGCGGGAGGGGGGGAAACATTCAGTACTTC. Translation: CASSSPLTSGRGGNIQYF.

V gene TRBV27 combines with J gene TRBJ2-3, with D possibly being TRBD1 (6 bases). CDR1 MNHEY and CDR2 SMNVEV come from the germline V gene (reference sequence). V was cut by 6 bases and J by 3 bases, with 16 bases left in between. CDR3 length equals 15 residues. The CDR3 loop is CASREQGLRTDTQYF. Written as DNA, the CDR3 is TGTGCCAGCAGGGAACAGGGTTTGCGGACAGATACGCAGTATTTT.

The rearrangement joins TRBV6-5 to TRBJ2-7; 10 bases align to TRBD2. This CDR3 has 15 amino acids. V shed 3 bases, J shed 5 bases, and the junction held 7 bases outside the gene matches. Germline V gene lookup returns CDR1 MNHEY and CDR2 SVGAGI. CDR3 in DNA: TGTGCCAGCAGTTATACCCTAGCGGGAGTGGACGAGCAGTACTTC. It specifies CASSYTLAGVDEQYF.

The chain joins TRBV19 to TRBJ2-2; 10 bases are a match to TRBD2. Unmatched junction bases numbered 8, after V lost 4 bases and J lost 0 bases. The CDR3 runs 18 residues. CDR1 and CDR2 from the germline V gene are LNHDA and SQIVND (reference sequence). The CDR3 nucleotides read TGTGCCAGTAGTAAAAGACTAGCGGGTCTCGCGAACACCGGGGAGCTGTTTTTT. This codes for CASSKRLAGLANTGELFF.

The V and J genes are TRBV4-3 and TRBJ2-1; D gene uncertain. V was trimmed by 1 base and J by 2 bases, leaving 9 bases between them. CDR3 length: 15 residues. CDR1 is LGHNA, CDR2 YSLEER, per germline. The CDR3 spells CASSQVGSPYNEQFF. The DNA for the CDR3 is TGCGCCAGCAGCCAAGTCGGTTCTCCCTACAATGAGCAGTTCTTC.

The chain has TRBV18 and TRBJ2-1, with 14 bases matching TRBD2. Germline V CDR1 and CDR2: KGHSH, LQKENI. The ends lost 2 bases at V and 8 bases at J; junction bases unmatched: 5. There are 16 residues in the CDR3. The CDR3 nucleotides are TGTGCCAGCTCACCAGGGACTAGCGGGAGAGTCTATGAGCAGTTCTTC. This sequence encodes CASSPGTSGRVYEQFF.

This clone was found a few times. CDR3 nucleotides: TGTGCCAGCAGCCTAGATAGTTCCAATGAGCAGTTCTTC. As protein: CASSLDSSNEQFF. The gene calls are TRBV12-3 or TRBV12-4 and TRBJ2-1, with D unresolved. This CDR3 comprises 13 residues. Between the trimmed V and J ends, which lost 6 bases and 6 bases, there was a span of 12 bases.

This clone was seen only a few times. V gene TRBV3-1 (or the pseudogene TRBV3-2) combines with J gene TRBJ2-7; D possibly corresponds to TRBD2 (5 bases). This CDR3 is built from 13 residues. The V end lost 7 bases, the J end lost 0 bases, and 10 bases lay between the germline ends. The germline CDR1 and CDR2 sequences are LGHDT and YNNKEL (reference sequence). CDR3 in amino acids: CASNSGTSYEQYF. CDR3 DNA: TGTGCCAGCAACAGCGGAACCTCCTACGAGCAGTACTTC.

The chain has TRBV19 and TRBJ2-7; TRBD2 might be the D (6 bases). CDR3 length equals 15 residues. Trimming left V 0 bases short and J 3 bases short, with 12 bases between. The germline V gene has CDR1 LNHDA and CDR2 SQIVND (reference sequence). CDR3 in DNA: TGTGCCAGTAGTATAGAAGCGGAGGGATTCTACGAGCAGTACTTC. Translating gives CASSIEAEGFYEQYF. Supplemented by reference TRBV19 and TRBJ2-7, the full variable domain reads DGGITQSPKYLFRKEGQNVTLSCEQNLNHDAMYWYRQDPGQGLRLIYYSQIVNDFQKGDIAEGYSVSREKKESFPLTVTSAQKNPTAFYLCASSIEAEGFYEQYFGPGTRLTVT.

This clone was counted between two and nine times. The CDR3 spells CASSEYRGTYGYTF. CDR3 in DNA: TGTGCCAGCAGCGAATACAGGGGGACCTATGGCTACACCTTC. This rearrangement joins TRBV6-2 or TRBV6-3 to TRBJ1-2; 8 nucleotides agree with TRBD1. J gave up 4 bases and V 6 bases, and 7 bases lay outside the gene matches. The CDR3 runs 14 residues. Germline CDR1 MNHEY, CDR2 SVGEGT.

About this clone: A read error may produce the germline difference seen at one junction end. The chain employs TRBV18 and TRBJ2-7; 7 nucleotides line up with TRBD2. This CDR3 region has 15 residues. The V gene's germline CDR1 is KGHSH and CDR2 LQKENI. The CDR3 DNA is TGTGCCAGCTCACGATCCAGCGGGACTCTCTACGAGGAGTACTTC. Translation: CASSRSSGTLYEEYF.

The chain carries TRBV28 and TRBJ2-7; the match to TRBD1 covers 8 bases. The germline V gene encodes CDR1 MDHEN and CDR2 SYDVKM. This CDR3 spans 12 amino acids. J lost 4 bases, V lost 11 bases, and 7 bases had no gene match. CDR3: CACQGAKYEQYF. In DNA form, the CDR3 reads TGTGCCTGCCAGGGGGCCAAGTACGAGCAGTACTTC.

This clone came up a few times. The chain recombines TRBV28 with TRBJ1-2; TRBD1 matches 7 bases. V shed 5 bases, J shed 1 base, and the junction held 7 bases outside the gene matches. CDR3 length: 15 residues. Germline values: CDR1 MDHEN, CDR2 SYDVKM. The CDR3 region is CASSQGTDLNYGYTF. CDR3 in DNA: TGTGCCAGCAGTCAGGGGACAGATCTTAACTATGGCTACACCTTC.

The V call is TRBV3-1 (or the pseudogene TRBV3-2), the J call TRBJ2-7; TRBD2 matches at 9 bases. Germline V lookup: CDR1 LGHDT, CDR2 YNNKEL (reference sequence). This CDR3 has 15 amino acids. The V segment lost 4 bases and the J segment 0 bases; nucleotides outside the gene matches: 4. CDR3 residues: CASSLGLASSYEQYF. As DNA, the CDR3 is TGTGCCAGCAGCCTCGGACTAGCGAGCTCCTACGAGCAGTACTTC.

This clone was counted once. This sequence joins TRBV20-1 and TRBJ1-2; TRBD1 matches 7 bases. V shed 5 bases, J shed 8 bases, and the junction held 2 bases outside the gene matches. The germline CDR1 and CDR2 sequences are DFQATT and SNEGSKA (reference sequence). The CDR3 consists of 10 residues. CDR3 residues: CSADREGYTF. The CDR3 DNA reads as TGCAGTGCTGACAGGGAAGGCTACACCTTC.

This clone was observed a single time. This chain uses TRBV6-6 with TRBJ1-2, with D unresolved. V dropped 0 bases and J dropped 4 bases, with 12 bases sitting between them. Germline assignment: CDR1 MNHNY and CDR2 SVGAGI (reference sequence). CDR3 length equals 15 residues. The CDR3 DNA is TGTGCCAGCAGTTACTCGATGGGAGGTCTCTATGGCTACACCTTC. Translated, it gives CASSYSMGGLYGYTF.

The genes are TRBV12-5 and TRBJ2-3; TRBD1 aligns across 10 bases. The CDR3 is 14 residues long. CDR1 and CDR2 (germline): LGHNT, FRNRAP. Trimming at V came to 7 bases and at J to 4 bases, leaving 5 bases not matched to a gene. In DNA, the CDR3 is TGTGCTAGTGCCAGACAGGGGGCCGCAGATACGCAGTATTTT. Its translation: CASARQGAADTQYF.

This chain connects TRBV3-1 (or the pseudogene TRBV3-2) to TRBJ2-7, with TRBD2 matching 11 bases. V trimming: 4 bases; J trimming: 3 bases; junction bases outside the gene matches: 2. CDR1 and CDR2 from the germline V gene are LGHDT and YNNKEL (reference sequence). The CDR3 is made up of 14 amino acids. This CDR3 is CASSPGTSGYEQYF. The CDR3 region has the DNA TGTGCCAGCAGCCCCGGGACTAGCGGCTACGAGCAGTACTTC.

The rearrangement links TRBV4-3 to TRBJ2-2; D is ambiguous. This CDR3 has 17 amino acids. Per germline, CDR1 LGHNA and CDR2 YSLEER. V was shortened by 1 base and J by 6 bases, with 18 bases between the two germline ends. This CDR3 reads CASSQGDPGEVSGELFF. The CDR3, as DNA: TGCGCCAGCAGCCAAGGAGATCCTGGCGAGGTGTCCGGGGAGCTGTTTTTT.

V is TRBV7-2 and J is TRBJ2-1, with a tentative D call TRBD2 (6 bases). The CDR3 has 14 residues. Per the germline V gene, CDR1 is SGHTA and CDR2 is FQGNSA. Trimming took 5 bases from V and 3 from J, leaving 11 bases between them. This CDR3 reads CASSARLDYNEQFF. CDR3 sequence (DNA): TGTGCCAGCAGCGCCCGACTAGACTACAATGAGCAGTTCTTC.

This clone is a singleton in its sample. The V and J genes are TRBV7-2 and TRBJ2-7, with 12 bases aligning to TRBD2. The ends lost 6 bases at V and 7 bases at J; junction bases unmatched: 13. CDR3 length: 16 amino acids. CDR1 is SGHTA, CDR2 FQGNSA, per germline. CDR3 region: CASRPPSGRASGEQYF. Here the CDR3 DNA reads TGTGCCAGCAGACCACCTAGCGGGAGGGCCTCAGGGGAGCAGTACTTC.

The chain couples TRBV18 to TRBJ2-1; 10 bases map to TRBD1. Germline trimming cut 6 bases from V and 7 bases from J; bases unmatched to any gene: 9. The length of the CDR3 is 15 residues. Germline V gene sequence: CDR1 KGHSH, CDR2 LQKENI. The CDR3 loop is CASSPRDRGRNEQFF. CDR3 coding DNA: TGTGCCAGCTCTCCCCGGGACAGGGGTCGAAATGAGCAGTTCTTC.

V gene TRBV18 combines with J gene TRBJ2-3; no clear D. The germline V gene has CDR1 KGHSH and CDR2 LQKENI. The V end was cut by 2 bases, the J end by 2 bases, with 8 bases between. This CDR3 region has 14 residues. Written as DNA, the CDR3 is TGTGCCAGCTCACCAGCCACACACACAGATACGCAGTATTTT. The encoded protein is CASSPATHTDTQYF.

The chain combines TRBV2 with TRBJ2-2, with D tentatively TRBD2 (5 bases). The V gene lost 6 bases and the J gene lost 3 bases, with 14 bases spanning the gap. Germline V CDR1 and CDR2: SNHLY, FYNNEI. CDR3 length: 15 amino acids. The CDR3 DNA reads TGTGCCAGCAGGCGTCTAGCTGGTGACACCGGGGAGCTGTTTTTT. This translates into CASRRLAGDTGELFF.

This clone has only a few counts. This sequence joins TRBV6-1 and TRBJ2-7; D is perhaps TRBD2 (5 bases). V was pared by 2 bases and J by 10 bases, with 12 bases between. Germline values: CDR1 MNHNS, CDR2 SASEGT. The CDR3 is 12 residues long. The CDR3 DNA reads as TGTGCCAGCAGTGAATGGGCGGGCCCCCAGTACTTC. Translation: CASSEWAGPQYF.

The chain has TRBV6-2 or TRBV6-3 and TRBJ2-1, with 7 bases fitting TRBD1. CDR3 length: 15 amino acids. Germline V gene lookup returns CDR1 MNHEY and CDR2 SVGEGT. The J segment lost 5 bases and the V segment lost 6 bases, leaving 10 bases of the junction unmatched. The DNA for the CDR3 is TGTGCCAGCAGCAGGGGGACAGTAATAAACAATGAGCAGTTCTTC. Its translation: CASSRGTVINNEQFF.